One and the same sample provided the 5 T cell receptor beta chains below, sequenced in a study of memory CD4+ T cells and cytomegalovirus serostatus (dated by TCRdb to the late 2010s). Single viable CD3+CD4+CD8-CD45RO+ cells were sorted as memory CD4+ T cells on a FACSAria II. Libraries were prepared through the immunoSEQ multiplex PCR assay. Drawn from immuneACCESS, this table holds only the in-frame rearrangements with V and J called that TCRdb kept. Clones are partly lost; checked studies trace under half to an unresolved V gene and leave the rest unexplained. The sample table records about 45,000 clones; roughly 78% of these occur just once. 0.85% to 0.95% of the sample is taken by the ten largest. Sequencing was done on a sample of memory CD4+ T cells from blood. The origin of the receptors is an adult in good health and CMV-seronegative.

The chain recombines TRBV30 with TRBJ1-1, with D uncertain. The ends were cut back, 7 bases at V and 6 bases at J, with 18 bases in the middle. The CDR3 has 13 residues. Germline assignment: CDR1 GTSNPN and CDR2 SVGIG (reference sequence). DNA for the CDR3: TGTGCCTCCCAAGGAAGTGAAGGGTCTGAAGCTTTCTTT. Amino acids: CASQGSEGSEAFF.

The chain recombines TRBV6-1 with TRBJ2-7; D perhaps matches TRBD1 (6 bases). In germline, CDR1 is MNHNS, CDR2 SASEGT. The CDR3 is made up of 13 amino acids. Trimming took 3 bases from V and 2 from J, leaving 8 bases between them. DNA for the CDR3: TGTGCCAGCAGTGAGGACAGAGCCTACGAGCAGTACTTC. Protein: CASSEDRAYEQYF.

The J gene is TRBJ1-2, the V gene TRBV7-2; TRBD1 is a possible D gene (5 bases). Germline CDR1 SGHTA, CDR2 FQGNSA. The CDR3 totals 15 residues. Trimming cost V 4 bases and J 8 bases, with 20 bases left between them. The CDR3 DNA reads TGTGCCAGCAGCTCCTCCCTGGGGGGGTCTGGCGGCTACACCTTC. Amino acids: CASSSSLGGSGGYTF.

The chain couples TRBV7-2 to TRBJ2-2; D call uncertain. With 5 bases removed from V and 8 bases from J, the gap between germline ends came to 9 bases. CDR3 length equals 12 residues. CDR1 is SGHTA and CDR2 is FQGNSA in the germline V gene. The CDR3 DNA is TGTGCCAGCAGCCCGGTTCCGGGGGAGCTGTTTTTT. Translation gives CASSPVPGELFF.

The chain links TRBV7-9 to TRBJ2-3; a weak D match, TRBD2 (6 bases). Germline assignment: CDR1 SEHNR and CDR2 FQNEAQ (reference sequence). The CDR3 extends over 16 amino acids. V lost 2 bases to trimming and J lost 4 bases, with 16 bases between them. The CDR3 DNA reads TGTGCCAGCAGCTTAAGGACTACCAGCGGTCCAGATACGCAGTATTTT. The encoded protein is CASSLRTTSGPDTQYF.